Listed below are T cell receptor beta chains from one sample, sequenced in a study of molecular identifiers for immune sequencing clone quantification. MiXCR, run by TCRdb on the PCR reads, gives a single entry per CDR3 protein. The sample yields 85,000 to 100,000 distinct CDR3 sequences, 20% to 25% seen once. The material sequenced was naive CD8+ T cells from blood, with Jurkat cell RNA spiked in. Every receptor here comes from a human donor in good health. Some libraries in this study had Jurkat cell RNA spiked in. Both conserved end residues are part of each CDR3. A D gene is named only where the DNA matches it firmly. The size field is filled for only some rows; it gives once, few, many or a size class.

V gene: TRBV20-1; clone size: many; J gene: TRBJ2-7; D gene: TRBD1; CDR3 protein: CSARTGEVEQYF; CDR3 DNA: TGCAGTGCGAGGACAGGAGAGGTCGAGCAGTACTTC
V gene: TRBV6-5; clone size: many; J gene: TRBJ2-7; D gene: NA; CDR3 protein: CASSYSTGTEQYF; CDR3 DNA: TGTGCCAGCAGTTACTCTACAGGGACCGAGCAGTACTTC
V gene: TRBV6-6; clone size: many; J gene: TRBJ2-7; D gene: TRBD2; CDR3 protein: CASTLIPGLAKQQYF; CDR3 DNA: TGTGCCAGCACCCTAATCCCGGGACTAGCCAAACAGCAGTACTTC
V gene: TRBV7-2; clone size: many; J gene: TRBJ2-5; D gene: TRBD2; CDR3 protein: CASSLLAGGPSETQYF; CDR3 DNA: TGTGCCAGCAGCCTCTTGGCGGGAGGGCCGTCTGAGACCCAGTACTTC
V gene: TRBV9; clone size: many; J gene: TRBJ2-5; D gene: TRBD1; CDR3 protein: CASSAWTGEETQYF; CDR3 DNA: TGTGCCAGCAGCGCTTGGACAGGAGAAGAGACCCAGTACTTC
V gene: TRBV5-6; clone size: many; J gene: TRBJ2-3; D gene: NA; CDR3 protein: CASSLFQVTDTQYF; CDR3 DNA: TGTGCCAGCAGCTTGTTCCAGGTCACAGATACGCAGTATTTT
V gene: TRBV4-1; clone size: NA; J gene: TRBJ2-7; D gene: NA; CDR3 protein: CASSQYQNSYEQYF; CDR3 DNA: TGCGCCAGCAGCCAATATCAGAACTCCTACGAGCAGTACTTC
V gene: TRBV6-5; clone size: NA; J gene: TRBJ2-1; D gene: TRBD1; CDR3 protein: CASSIRGNEQSF; CDR3 DNA: TGTGCCAGCAGTATCAGGGGGAATGAGCAGTCCTTC
V gene: TRBV11-2; clone size: many; J gene: TRBJ2-7; D gene: NA; CDR3 protein: CASSVGPSYEQYF; CDR3 DNA: TGTGCCAGCAGCGTGGGACCGTCCTACGAGCAGTACTTC
V gene: TRBV29-1; clone size: many; J gene: TRBJ2-7; D gene: NA; CDR3 protein: CSALIQGYEQYF; CDR3 DNA: TGCAGCGCCCTCATACAGGGCTACGAGCAGTACTTC
V gene: TRBV6-2/TRBV6-3; clone size: many; J gene: TRBJ2-6; D gene: NA; CDR3 protein: CASSYRDKVSSGANVLTF; CDR3 DNA: TGTGCCAGCAGCTACCGGGACAAAGTAAGCTCTGGGGCCAACGTCCTGACTTTC
V gene: TRBV11-2; clone size: NA; J gene: TRBJ2-1; D gene: NA; CDR3 protein: CASSPMRGVGNGQFF; CDR3 DNA: TGTGCCAGCAGCCCCATGCGGGGAGTCGGCAATGGGCAGTTCTTC
V gene: TRBV14; clone size: many; J gene: TRBJ2-7; D gene: NA; CDR3 protein: CASSPGEVFGYEQYF; CDR3 DNA: TGTGCCAGCAGCCCAGGCGAGGTATTCGGGTACGAGCAGTACTTC
V gene: TRBV20-1; clone size: few; J gene: TRBJ2-1; D gene: NA; CDR3 protein: CSARDTLDTSSYNEQFF; CDR3 DNA: TGCAGTGCTAGAGATACCCTGGATACGAGCTCCTACAATGAGCAGTTCTTC
V gene: TRBV6-2/TRBV6-3; clone size: many; J gene: TRBJ2-5; D gene: NA; CDR3 protein: CASSYSAPQETQYF; CDR3 DNA: TGTGCCAGCAGTTACTCGGCCCCTCAAGAGACCCAGTACTTC
V gene: TRBV2; clone size: NA; J gene: TRBJ2-5; D gene: TRBD2; CDR3 protein: CASSLAGGQETQYF; CDR3 DNA: TGTGCCAGCAGCTTAGCGGGGGGCCAAGAGACCCAGTACTTC
V gene: TRBV12-3/TRBV12-4; clone size: many; J gene: TRBJ2-5; D gene: NA; CDR3 protein: CASSLSGFGETQYF; CDR3 DNA: TGTGCCAGCAGTTTATCGGGGTTTGGAGAGACCCAGTACTTC
V gene: TRBV7-9; clone size: few; J gene: TRBJ2-5; D gene: TRBD1; CDR3 protein: CASSRGQQYQETQYF; CDR3 DNA: TGTGCCAGCAGCCGGGGACAGCAGTACCAAGAGACCCAGTACTTC
V gene: TRBV20-1; clone size: few; J gene: TRBJ2-2; D gene: NA; CDR3 protein: CSARAGNTGELFF; CDR3 DNA: TGCAGTGCTAGAGCGGGGAACACCGGGGAGCTGTTTTTT
V gene: TRBV4-1; clone size: many; J gene: TRBJ2-7; D gene: TRBD2; CDR3 protein: CASSPAPGLARYEQYF; CDR3 DNA: TGCGCCAGCAGCCCAGCCCCGGGACTAGCGCGCTACGAGCAGTACTTC
V gene: TRBV20-1; clone size: few; J gene: TRBJ1-4; D gene: NA; CDR3 protein: CSAIPGTTNEKLFF; CDR3 DNA: TGCAGTGCTATTCCGGGGACAACTAATGAAAAACTGTTTTTT
V gene: TRBV5-6; clone size: NA; J gene: TRBJ2-7; D gene: TRBD1; CDR3 protein: CASRRDSHLYEQYF; CDR3 DNA: TGTGCCAGCAGACGGGACAGCCATTTGTACGAGCAGTACTTC
V gene: TRBV28; clone size: many; J gene: TRBJ1-6; D gene: NA; CDR3 protein: CASSMTGFGSPLHF; CDR3 DNA: TGTGCCAGCAGTATGACAGGATTTGGTTCACCCCTCCACTTT
V gene: TRBV4-2; clone size: few; J gene: TRBJ2-7; D gene: TRBD1; CDR3 protein: CASSQGATGGGYEQCF; CDR3 DNA: TGTGCCAGCAGCCAAGGCGCAACAGGGGGCGGCTACGAGCAGTGCTTC
V gene: TRBV20-1; clone size: few; J gene: TRBJ2-7; D gene: NA; CDR3 protein: CSARIQGSYEQYF; CDR3 DNA: TGCAGTGCTAGAATTCAGGGTTCCTACGAGCAGTACTTC
V gene: TRBV19; clone size: NA; J gene: TRBJ2-1; D gene: TRBD1; CDR3 protein: CASSDRVNEQFF; CDR3 DNA: TGTGCCAGTTCGGACAGGGTGAATGAGCAGTTCTTC
V gene: TRBV29-1; clone size: many; J gene: TRBJ2-1; D gene: NA; CDR3 protein: CSVEGYSSYNEQFF; CDR3 DNA: TGCAGCGTTGAAGGTTACAGCTCCTACAATGAGCAGTTCTTC
V gene: TRBV19; clone size: few; J gene: TRBJ2-7; D gene: NA; CDR3 protein: CASSPGPTTSYEQYF; CDR3 DNA: TGTGCCAGCTCCCCGGGACCGACGACCTCCTACGAGCAGTACTTC
V gene: TRBV7-3; clone size: NA; J gene: TRBJ1-5; D gene: NA; CDR3 protein: CASSLRCWRNQPQHF; CDR3 DNA: TGTGCCAGCAGCTTGCGGTGTTGGCGCAATCAGCCCCAGCATTTT
V gene: TRBV7-6; clone size: many; J gene: TRBJ2-5; D gene: NA; CDR3 protein: CASSLGGTETQYF; CDR3 DNA: TGTGCCAGCAGCTTAGGAGGGACGGAGACCCAGTACTTC
V gene: TRBV29-1; clone size: NA; J gene: TRBJ2-5; D gene: TRBD1; CDR3 protein: CSVEWQGAGETQYF; CDR3 DNA: TGCAGCGTTGAGTGGCAGGGGGCGGGAGAGACCCAGTACTTC
V gene: TRBV7-9; clone size: few; J gene: TRBJ1-3; D gene: TRBD1; CDR3 protein: CASSFDTGAVNTIYF; CDR3 DNA: TGTGCCAGCAGCTTCGACACAGGGGCCGTAAACACCATATATTTT
V gene: TRBV27; clone size: NA; J gene: TRBJ2-2; D gene: NA; CDR3 protein: CASSLLNGELFF; CDR3 DNA: TGTGCCAGCAGTTTACTGAACGGGGAGCTGTTTTTT
V gene: TRBV7-2; clone size: many; J gene: TRBJ2-3; D gene: NA; CDR3 protein: CASSFLGQSTDTQYF; CDR3 DNA: TGTGCCAGCAGCTTTTTAGGACAGAGCACAGATACGCAGTATTTT
V gene: TRBV5-1; clone size: many; J gene: TRBJ2-7; D gene: NA; CDR3 protein: CASSLGGGAFYEQYF; CDR3 DNA: TGCGCCAGCAGCTTGGGGGGAGGCGCTTTCTACGAGCAGTACTTC
V gene: TRBV7-9; clone size: few; J gene: TRBJ2-5; D gene: NA; CDR3 protein: CASSRETQYF; CDR3 DNA: TGTGCCAGCAGCCGGGAGACCCAGTACTTC
V gene: TRBV6-5; clone size: many; J gene: TRBJ1-1; D gene: TRBD1; CDR3 protein: CASSLGTGTEAFF; CDR3 DNA: TGTGCCAGCAGTTTAGGGACAGGGACTGAAGCTTTCTTT
V gene: TRBV18; clone size: NA; J gene: TRBJ1-5; D gene: TRBD1; CDR3 protein: CASSPRTGQNQPQHF; CDR3 DNA: TGTGCCAGCTCACCGAGGACGGGACAGAATCAGCCCCAGCATTTT
V gene: TRBV10-3; clone size: NA; J gene: TRBJ2-4; D gene: NA; CDR3 protein: CAISESLSSNTQYF; CDR3 DNA: TGTGCCATCAGTGAGTCGCTCTCCTCTAACACTCAGTACTTC
V gene: TRBV7-9; clone size: many; J gene: TRBJ1-1; D gene: NA; CDR3 protein: CASSLERSEAFF; CDR3 DNA: TGTGCCAGCAGCTTAGAACGGTCGGAAGCTTTCTTT
V gene: TRBV7-7; clone size: many; J gene: TRBJ2-7; D gene: NA; CDR3 protein: CASSPDRYSYEQYF; CDR3 DNA: TGTGCCAGCAGCCCGGACAGATACTCCTACGAGCAGTACTTC
V gene: TRBV18; clone size: many; J gene: TRBJ1-1; D gene: NA; CDR3 protein: CASSPDWETEAFF; CDR3 DNA: TGTGCCAGCTCACCCGATTGGGAGACTGAAGCTTTCTTT
V gene: TRBV30; clone size: many; J gene: TRBJ2-7; D gene: NA; CDR3 protein: CAWSVLGRSYEQYF; CDR3 DNA: TGTGCCTGGAGTGTACTCGGCCGTTCATACGAGCAGTACTTC
V gene: TRBV11-2; clone size: NA; J gene: TRBJ2-1; D gene: NA; CDR3 protein: CASSLSAGAGNEQFF; CDR3 DNA: TGTGCCAGCAGCTTAAGCGCGGGGGCGGGGAATGAGCAGTTCTTC
V gene: TRBV19; clone size: NA; J gene: TRBJ2-1; D gene: NA; CDR3 protein: CASSTQSSYNEQFF; CDR3 DNA: TGTGCCAGTAGTACACAAAGCTCCTACAATGAGCAGTTCTTC
V gene: TRBV9; clone size: many; J gene: TRBJ2-7; D gene: TRBD2; CDR3 protein: CASSPYLAGGEQYF; CDR3 DNA: TGTGCCAGCAGCCCTTATTTGGCGGGGGGCGAGCAGTACTTC
V gene: TRBV7-3; clone size: many; J gene: TRBJ2-2; D gene: NA; CDR3 protein: CASSPRQYEDTGELFF; CDR3 DNA: TGTGCCAGCAGCCCGAGACAGTATGAGGACACCGGGGAGCTGTTTTTT
V gene: TRBV7-9; clone size: few; J gene: TRBJ1-1; D gene: NA; CDR3 protein: CASSPTGSGKTEAFF; CDR3 DNA: TGTGCCAGCAGCCCAACCGGATCGGGCAAGACTGAAGCTTTCTTT
V gene: TRBV4-1; clone size: many; J gene: TRBJ2-1; D gene: NA; CDR3 protein: CASSHTENEQFF; CDR3 DNA: TGCGCCAGCAGCCATACAGAGAATGAGCAGTTCTTC
V gene: TRBV16; clone size: many; J gene: TRBJ2-7; D gene: TRBD2; CDR3 protein: CASSPRGEQYF; CDR3 DNA: TGTGCCAGCAGCCCGCGGGGGGAGCAGTACTTC
V gene: TRBV11-2; clone size: many; J gene: TRBJ2-3; D gene: NA; CDR3 protein: CASSLVEGLGTDTQYF; CDR3 DNA: TGTGCCAGCAGCTTAGTAGAGGGGCTGGGCACAGATACGCAGTATTTT
V gene: TRBV10-3; clone size: NA; J gene: TRBJ2-7; D gene: NA; CDR3 protein: CALSESLGPPYEQYF; CDR3 DNA: TGTGCCCTCAGTGAGTCGTTGGGGCCCCCCTACGAGCAGTACTTC
V gene: TRBV13; clone size: NA; J gene: TRBJ1-4; D gene: TRBD1; CDR3 protein: CAISPPGQGYEKLFF; CDR3 DNA: TGTGCCATCAGCCCCCCGGGACAGGGTTATGAAAAACTGTTTTTT